This entry lists 31 T cell receptor beta chains sequenced from one sample in a study of blood T cell repertoires in COVID-19. Clones were sequenced by immunoSEQ multiplex PCR, and TCRdb holds only the in-frame ones, with some missing. The table has more than 70,000 clones, 70% to 90% seen once; the top ten hold around 20%. The sequencing sample was made of peripheral blood. These receptors originate from a woman older than 75 with acute or convalescent COVID-19.

The V gene is TRBV19, the J gene TRBJ2-5; possible D gene TRBD2, 6 bases. The CDR3 contains 13 residues. Germline assignment: CDR1 LNHDA and CDR2 SQIVND (reference sequence). Deletions cut 6 bases from V and 5 bases from J, with 13 bases between. The chain's CDR3 is CASSFGGWETQYF. CDR3 bases: TGTGCCAGTAGCTTTGGGGGGTGGGAGACCCAGTACTTC. The complete variable domain, with remaining parts taken from reference TRBV19 and TRBJ2-5, reads DGGITQSPKYLFRKEGQNVTLSCEQNLNHDAMYWYRQDPGQGLRLIYYSQIVNDFQKGDIAEGYSVSREKKESFPLTVTSAQKNPTAFYLCASSFGGWETQYFGPGTRLLVL.

A single count supports this clone. Sequence at one end of the junction differs from germline and may be a read error. This sequence joins TRBV3-1 (or the pseudogene TRBV3-2) and TRBJ2-4; TRBD2 matches at 7 bases. Germline CDR1 and CDR2: LGHDT and YNNKEL (reference sequence). The CDR3 is made up of 17 amino acids. The CDR3 reads CASSQSGLADAKNIQYF. The CDR3 nucleotides read TGTGCCAGCAGCCAGTCGGGTCTAGCGGATGCCAAAAACATTCAGTACTTT.

The chain has TRBV5-4 and TRBJ1-1, with D possibly matching TRBD1 (6 bases). Germline V gene sequence: CDR1 SGHNT, CDR2 YYREEE (reference sequence). There are 13 residues in the CDR3. Trimming removed 4 bases at V and 6 bases at J, with 13 bases between. The CDR3 here is CASSKTGQSEAFF. CDR3 bases: TGTGCCAGCAGCAAAACAGGGCAGTCTGAAGCTTTCTTT. Full variable domain (rest looked up from reference TRBV5-4 and TRBJ1-1): ETGVTQSPTHLIKTRGQQVTLRCSSQSGHNTVSWYQQALGQGPQFIFQYYREEENGRGNFPPRFSGLQFPNYSSELNVNALELDDSALYLCASSKTGQSEAFFGQGTRLTVV.

As DNA, the CDR3 is TGTGCCAGCTCCCGGCGGGGCTCTGGGGCCAACGTCCTGACTTTC. It encodes CASSRRGSGANVLTF. The V gene is TRBV5-8, the J gene TRBJ2-6, with D perhaps matching TRBD2 (6 bases). CDR3 length: 15 amino acids. The germline V gene has CDR1 SGHTS and CDR2 YDEGEE. The V and J ends lost 7 bases and 0 bases respectively, with 11 bases between them.

The rearrangement uses TRBV5-8 and TRBJ2-7; TRBD2 matches at 7 bases. This CDR3 region has 15 residues. Germline CDR1 reads SGHTS; CDR2 reads YDEGEE. Trimming cost V 2 bases and J 2 bases; bases outside gene matches: 7. The CDR3: CASSFEGTIPYEQYF. The CDR3 DNA sequence: TGTGCCAGCAGCTTTGAGGGGACTATTCCCTACGAGCAGTACTTC.

The chain has TRBV19 and TRBJ2-1, with 7 bases fitting TRBD2. The CDR3 is 14 amino acids. Losses at the gene ends were 5 bases for V and 4 bases for J; bases not matched to a gene: 5. Germline CDR1 LNHDA, CDR2 SQIVND (reference sequence). CDR3 loop: CASSFQRGYNEQFF. DNA of the CDR3: TGTGCCAGTAGTTTCCAGCGGGGTTACAATGAGCAGTTCTTC.

This chain links TRBV2 with TRBJ1-2, with 9 bases matching TRBD1. There are 16 residues in the CDR3. From germline, CDR1 is SNHLY and CDR2 FYNNEI. With V trimmed by 6 bases and J by 2 bases, 10 bases remained unmatched. Here the CDR3 DNA reads TGTGCCAGCAGCGAGGACAGGGGATTTCCAAACTATGGCTACACCTTC. It yields the protein CASSEDRGFPNYGYTF.

The rearrangement uses TRBV7-9 and TRBJ1-1, with 8 bases lining up with TRBD1. Germline CDR1 is SEHNR and CDR2 is FQNEAQ (reference sequence). J lost 0 bases, V lost 1 base, and 1 base had no gene match. The CDR3 loop spans 15 amino acids. The CDR3 bases are TGTGCCAGCAGCTTAGTGGGACAGGTGAACACTGAAGCTTTCTTT. Residues: CASSLVGQVNTEAFF. Filled out from reference TRBV7-9 and TRBJ1-1, the complete variable domain reads DTGVSQNPRHKITKRGQNVTFRCDPISEHNRLYWYRQTLGQGPEFLTYFQNEAQLEKSRLLSDRFSAERPKGSFSTLEIQRTEQGDSAMYLCASSLVGQVNTEAFFGQGTRLTVV.

CDR3 residues: CASSKPGQVPMYEQYF. The DNA of the CDR3 is TGTGCCAGCAGCAAACCTGGACAGGTGCCTATGTACGAGCAGTACTTC. The rearrangement joins TRBV2 to TRBJ2-7; 7 nucleotides agree with TRBD1. Germline CDR1 is SNHLY and CDR2 is FYNNEI. With 6 bases clipped from V and 4 bases from J, the junction kept 15 bases outside the gene matches. The CDR3 has 16 residues. Variable domain in full (rest from reference TRBV2 and TRBJ2-7): EPEVTQTPSHQVTQMGQEVILRCVPISNHLYFYWYRQILGQKVEFLVSFYNNEISEKSEIFDDQFSVERPDGSNFTLKIRSTKLEDSAMYFCASSKPGQVPMYEQYFGPGTRLTVT.

The chain uses TRBV5-1 and TRBJ1-6; tentative D call: TRBD1 (6 bases). V was trimmed by 0 bases and J by 6 bases, leaving 10 bases between them. There are 15 residues in the CDR3. Germline CDR1 reads SGHRS; CDR2 reads YFSETQ. The CDR3 loop is CASSLDRAGNSPLHF. The CDR3 bases are TGCGCCAGCAGCTTGGACAGGGCTGGTAATTCACCCCTCCACTTT.

This clone was seen a few times. V is TRBV6-5 and J is TRBJ1-4; tentative D call: TRBD1 (5 bases). Trimming took off 6 bases at V and 6 bases at J, with 17 bases between the two ends. The CDR3 has 15 residues. Germline assignment: CDR1 MNHEY and CDR2 SVGAGI. The CDR3 DNA reads as TGTGCCAGCAGACAAATGGACAACGGACATGAAAAACTGTTTTTT. It is translated as CASRQMDNGHEKLFF.

The chain couples TRBV9 to TRBJ1-3, with D unresolved. The germline CDR1 and CDR2 sequences are SGDLS and YYNGEE. This CDR3 is built from 14 residues. V gave up 3 bases and J gave up 0 bases, with 7 bases separating them. The CDR3 loop is CASSEAVSGNTIYF. Written as DNA, the CDR3 is TGTGCCAGCAGCGAGGCGGTCTCTGGAAACACCATATATTTT.

The rearrangement joins TRBV6-6 to TRBJ2-2; TRBD1 agrees at 7 bases. V was clipped by 2 bases and J by 0 bases; unmatched bases: 3. The CDR3 length is 16 residues. Germline assignment: CDR1 MNHNY and CDR2 SVGAGI (reference sequence). The CDR3 DNA is TGTGCCAGCAGTTACCGACAGGGAGCGAACACCGGGGAGCTGTTTTTT. This sequence encodes CASSYRQGANTGELFF.

V usage is TRBV7-9 and J usage is TRBJ1-2; possibly TRBD1 for D (5 bases). V lost 1 base and J 2 bases, leaving 8 bases between the germline ends. The length of the CDR3 is 14 residues. Per the germline V gene, CDR1 is SEHNR and CDR2 is FQNEAQ (reference sequence). As DNA, the CDR3 is TGTGCCAGCAGCTTAGGACAGACCAACTATGGCTACACCTTC. Residues: CASSLGQTNYGYTF.

This chain links TRBV4-1 with TRBJ1-2; D possibly corresponds to TRBD1 (6 bases). The V gene lost 2 bases and the J gene lost 6 bases, with 13 bases spanning the gap. The CDR3 has 14 amino acids. CDR1 is MGHRA and CDR2 is YSYEKL in the germline V gene. CDR3: CASSQYTGFDGYTF. CDR3 coding DNA: TGCGCCAGCAGCCAATATACAGGGTTCGATGGCTACACCTTC.

In nucleotides, the CDR3 is TGTGCCAGCTCGCCTAAGGACAGGGCGGTTAATGAAAAACTGTTTTTT. Residues: CASSPKDRAVNEKLFF. The rearrangement joins TRBV18 to TRBJ1-4; 8 bases map to TRBD1. The CDR3 runs 16 residues. The germline V gene encodes CDR1 KGHSH and CDR2 LQKENI. The V gene end was trimmed by 6 bases and the J gene end by 4 bases; junction bases not matched to a gene: 10.

The V gene is TRBV19, the J gene TRBJ1-2, with 7 bases aligning to TRBD1. After removal of 4 bases from V and 0 bases from J, the junction contained 2 bases not matched to a gene. This CDR3 is built from 14 residues. The germline CDR1 and CDR2 sequences are LNHDA and SQIVND (reference sequence). The CDR3 spells CASSTGGTNYGYTF. The CDR3 DNA follows: TGTGCCAGTAGTACAGGGGGGACTAACTATGGCTACACCTTC.

This rearrangement joins TRBV11-2 to TRBJ2-7; TRBD1 aligns across 7 bases. From germline, CDR1 is SGHAT and CDR2 FQNNGV. J lost 0 bases, V lost 5 bases, and 7 bases had no gene match. This CDR3 has 15 amino acids. For the CDR3, the DNA is TGTGCCAGCAGCACCGGACAGGCCCTCTCCTACGAGCAGTACTTC. Translating gives CASSTGQALSYEQYF.

The V gene is TRBV16, the J gene TRBJ1-1; possibly TRBD1 for D (6 bases). In germline, CDR1 is KGHSY, CDR2 FQNENV. Trimming shortened V by 4 bases and J by 7 bases, and 19 bases separated the two germline ends. The CDR3 covers 15 residues. The CDR3 reads CASSPVQGTYGEAFF. The DNA of the CDR3 is TGTGCCAGCAGCCCAGTACAGGGTACCTACGGTGAAGCTTTCTTT. The variable domain in full, completed from reference TRBV16 and TRBJ1-1, reads GEEVAQTPKHLVRGEGQKAKLYCAPIKGHSYVFWYQQVLKNEFKFLISFQNENVFDETGMPKERFSAKCLPNSPCSLEIQATKLEDSAVYFCASSPVQGTYGEAFFGQGTRLTVV.

This clone was seen a few times. V is TRBV10-3 and J is TRBJ1-1; 7 bases match TRBD1. The CDR3 covers 12 residues. With V trimmed by 9 bases and J by 3 bases, 4 bases remained unmatched. Germline CDR1 ENHRY, CDR2 SYGVKD. CDR3 nucleotides: TGTGCCATACGACAGGGTGACACTGAAGCTTTCTTT. It encodes CAIRQGDTEAFF.

The chain recombines TRBV5-4 with TRBJ2-7, with D possibly matching TRBD2 (6 bases). Germline values: CDR1 SGHNT, CDR2 YYREEE (reference sequence). Trimming left V 0 bases short and J 5 bases short, with 9 bases between. This CDR3 comprises 13 residues. The CDR3 reads CASSLAGGDEQYF. CDR3 in DNA: TGTGCCAGCAGCTTGGCGGGCGGGGACGAGCAGTACTTC.

V gene TRBV7-9 combines with J gene TRBJ1-6, with 8 bases that match TRBD1. J lost 9 bases, V lost 5 bases, and 6 bases had no gene match. From germline, CDR1 is SEHNR and CDR2 FQNEAQ (reference sequence). The CDR3 consists of 14 residues. The CDR3 region has the DNA TGTGCCAGCAGCCCCAGGACAGGGAGTTCACCCCTCCACTTT. Its translation is CASSPRTGSSPLHF. Using reference TRBV7-9 and TRBJ1-6 for the parts outside the CDR3, the full variable domain is DTGVSQNPRHKITKRGQNVTFRCDPISEHNRLYWYRQTLGQGPEFLTYFQNEAQLEKSRLLSDRFSAERPKGSFSTLEIQRTEQGDSAMYLCASSPRTGSSPLHFGNGTRLTVT.

The chain carries TRBV7-3 and TRBJ2-1, with 9 positions matching TRBD2. Germline assignment: CDR1 SGHTA and CDR2 FQGTGA. The CDR3 runs 16 residues. The V gene end was trimmed by 2 bases and the J gene end by 8 bases; junction bases not matched to a gene: 10. CDR3 DNA: TGTGCCAGCAGCTTACTTGCGGGGGGGCTTGTCGATGAGCAGTTCTTC. The encoded protein is CASSLLAGGLVDEQFF.

The chain couples TRBV28 to TRBJ2-7; 8 bases are shared with TRBD1. The germline V gene encodes CDR1 MDHEN and CDR2 SYDVKM. This CDR3 region has 14 residues. With V trimmed by 3 bases and J by 2 bases, 3 bases remained unmatched. Here the CDR3 reads CASSFTTGAYEQYF. The CDR3, as DNA: TGTGCCAGCAGTTTTACGACAGGGGCCTACGAGCAGTACTTC.

This clone was seen a single time. The chain couples TRBV14 to TRBJ1-2, with 9 bases fitting TRBD1. V was clipped by 4 bases and J by 4 bases; unmatched bases: 7. Germline V lookup: CDR1 SGHDN, CDR2 FVKESK. This CDR3 spans 15 amino acids. In DNA, the CDR3 is TGTGCCAGCAGCCGGAATTACAGGGGGCTCTATGGCTACACCTTC. It specifies CASSRNYRGLYGYTF.

The chain is built from TRBV7-9 and TRBJ1-2, with no clear D. Germline lookup yields CDR1 SEHNR and CDR2 FQNEAQ (reference sequence). This CDR3 has 12 amino acids. V lost 4 bases and J lost 8, with 11 bases in between. DNA for the CDR3: TGTGCCAGCAGCTCCGCCCCCGGGGGCTACACCTTC. It translates to CASSSAPGGYTF.

This rearrangement joins TRBV24-1 to TRBJ2-5, with 7 bases fitting TRBD1. Germline V gene sequence: CDR1 KGHDR, CDR2 SFDVKD. CDR3 length: 15 residues. The V segment lost 4 bases and the J segment 5 bases; nucleotides outside the gene matches: 9. The CDR3 bases are TGTGCCACCAGTGACTCCAGACAGGGCGTTGAGACCCAGTACTTC. Translation: CATSDSRQGVETQYF.

The gene calls are TRBV5-1 and TRBJ2-2; no clear D gene. Germline V gene sequence: CDR1 SGHRS, CDR2 YFSETQ. CDR3 length equals 16 residues. The V and J ends lost 6 bases and 6 bases respectively, with 21 bases between them. The CDR3 DNA follows: TGCGCCAGCAACCCCGATTCCTCTGCGATGGCCGGGGAGCTGTTTTTT. It yields the protein CASNPDSSAMAGELFF.

The sample holds a few counts of this clone. This sequence joins TRBV3-1 (or the pseudogene TRBV3-2) and TRBJ1-1; D unclear. The CDR3 is 14 amino acids. Germline assignment: CDR1 LGHDT and CDR2 YNNKEL (reference sequence). Trimming left V 1 base short and J 1 base short, with 7 bases between. In DNA, the CDR3 is TGTGCCAGCAGCCAAGTCGTGGCGAACACTGAAGCTTTCTTT. Its protein is CASSQVVANTEAFF.

This sequence joins TRBV19 and TRBJ1-1; no reliable D call. The CDR3 is 14 residues long. V lost 3 bases, J lost 1 base, and 9 bases lay in between. Germline V lookup: CDR1 LNHDA, CDR2 SQIVND (reference sequence). This chain's CDR3 is CASSMGAWNTEAFF. CDR3 nucleotide sequence: TGTGCCAGTAGTATGGGAGCCTGGAACACTGAAGCTTTCTTT.

V gene TRBV19 combines with J gene TRBJ2-7, with D possibly being TRBD1 (6 bases). Trimming pared 6 bases from V and 1 base from J, leaving 13 bases between. Germline values: CDR1 LNHDA, CDR2 SQIVND (reference sequence). The CDR3 has 14 amino acids. CDR3 protein: CASSPGTSSYEQYF. For the CDR3, the DNA is TGTGCCAGTAGCCCCGGGACATCTTCCTACGAGCAGTACTTC.